Listed here is a single TCR beta chain. Trimming cost V 5 bases and J 4 bases, with 9 bases left between them. The CDR3 loop spans 13 amino acids. The source of the sample is a study of blood T cell repertoires in COVID-19. Study-level background: The samples span acute and convalescent COVID-19 from the United States, Italy and Spain. T cells, B-cell-depleted T cells, or PBMCs supplied cDNA or gDNA.

Seattle enrolled patients during active infection and tracked them longitudinally. In the original analysis: Researchers report that nucleated cell counts were estimated from reference gene primer amplification. Sequenced by immunoSEQ multiplex PCR; TCRdb stores in-frame clones only, minus some. V and J calls and clone size are as listed in that table; D and trimming were resolved from the DNA. There are approximately 120,000 clones in the sample; about 90% occur only once, and around 2.2% lies in the top ten. The V and J genes are TRBV12-3 or TRBV12-4 and TRBJ1-5; weak D call: TRBD1 (6 bases). This sequence was found in a man between 50 and 59 years old with COVID-19, enrolled during active disease. Sequencing was performed on peripheral blood. The CDR3 sequence: CASSDQGNQPQHF. The DNA of the CDR3 is TGTGCCAGCAGTGATCAGGGGAATCAGCCCCAGCATTTT.